Presented here are 9 T cell receptor beta chains from one specimen sequenced in a study of blood T cell repertoires in COVID-19. Assay used: immunoSEQ multiplex PCR; TCRdb lists only in-frame clones, some missing. The sample records around 200,000 clones, 80% to 85% being singletons. The sequenced sample was peripheral blood. Receptors were obtained from a man in his fifties with active or convalescent COVID-19.

V usage is TRBV6-5 and J usage is TRBJ2-7, with D perhaps matching TRBD2 (5 bases). The germline V gene encodes CDR1 MNHEY and CDR2 SVGAGI. The CDR3 runs 15 residues. The V and J ends lost 6 bases and 7 bases respectively, with 22 bases between them. The DNA for the CDR3 is TGTGCCAGCAGGAAACACGGCCAGCGTAGCGTGGAGCAGTACTTC. Translating it yields CASRKHGQRSVEQYF.

The rearrangement joins TRBV19 to TRBJ2-2; no definite D call. This CDR3 spans 15 amino acids. V was shortened by 3 bases and J by 1 base, with 9 bases between the two germline ends. Germline V gene sequence: CDR1 LNHDA, CDR2 SQIVND (reference sequence). The CDR3 is CASSIYGLNTGELFF. The CDR3 nucleotides are TGTGCCAGTAGTATTTACGGGTTGAACACCGGGGAGCTGTTTTTT.

V gene TRBV24-1 combines with J gene TRBJ2-2; 10 bases align to TRBD1. J gave up 5 bases and V 9 bases, and 2 bases lay outside the gene matches. This CDR3 has 13 amino acids. Germline V gene data show CDR1 as KGHDR and CDR2 as SFDVKD. The CDR3 here is CATGDRGTGELFF. CDR3 nucleotides: TGTGCCACCGGGGACAGGGGAACCGGGGAGCTGTTTTTT.

Of note for this clone: Other DNA variants within this sample encode the same CDR3. The V call is TRBV29-1, the J call TRBJ1-2; TRBD1 matches 10 bases. This CDR3 comprises 12 residues. From germline, CDR1 is SQVTM and CDR2 ANQGSEA. Germline trimming cut 4 bases from V and 4 bases from J; bases unmatched to any gene: 0. CDR3 coding DNA: TGCAGCGTTGGGACAGGGGGCTATGGCTACACCTTC. It codes for CSVGTGGYGYTF.

This sequence joins TRBV9 and TRBJ1-2; no clear D. V was clipped by 0 bases and J by 5 bases, with 11 bases between them. This CDR3 is 14 amino acids long. Per germline, CDR1 SGDLS and CDR2 YYNGEE. For the CDR3, the DNA is TGTGCCAGCAGCGTAGACCCCGTCACATATGGCTACACCTTC. This sequence encodes CASSVDPVTYGYTF.

This chain joins TRBV5-1 and TRBJ2-5; D is unclear. The V end was cut by 4 bases, the J end by 5 bases, with 18 bases between. This CDR3 has 15 amino acids. Germline CDR1 SGHRS, CDR2 YFSETQ. In nucleotides, the CDR3 is TGCGCCAGCAGCCAGAGCTCCGTGGTGAGGGAGACCCAGTACTTC. Its translation is CASSQSSVVRETQYF.

This chain connects TRBV4-3 to TRBJ2-1; 8 positions agree with TRBD2. Germline CDR1 LGHNA, CDR2 YSLEER. The V segment lost 2 bases and the J segment 4 bases; nucleotides outside the gene matches: 10. The CDR3 is made up of 17 amino acids. The CDR3 is CASSQRRTGGAYNEQFF. CDR3 nucleotides: TGCGCCAGCAGCCAACGCAGGACGGGGGGGGCGTACAATGAGCAGTTCTTC.

This clone showed up just a few times. CDR3 nucleotide sequence: TGTGCCTGCCTCGGGGATACGCAGTATTTT. Translated: CACLGDTQYF. V gene TRBV30 combines with J gene TRBJ2-3; no firm D call. The CDR3 is made up of 10 amino acids. V lost 6 bases, J lost 6 bases, and 7 bases lay in between. The V gene's germline CDR1 is GTSNPN and CDR2 SVGIG (reference sequence).

The chain combines TRBV5-6 with TRBJ2-1, with TRBD2 as a possible D gene (6 bases). Trimming shortened V by 0 bases and J by 8 bases, and 12 bases separated the two germline ends. Germline loops: CDR1 SGHDT, CDR2 YYEEEE. The length of the CDR3 is 14 residues. The CDR3 region has the DNA TGTGCCAGCAGCTTGGCCTACGGGGGATATGAGCAGTTCTTC. It encodes CASSLAYGGYEQFF.